This is a list of T cell receptor beta chains from one sample in a study of T cells in Graves' hyperthyroidism and ophthalmopathy. TCRdb re-analysed the multiplex PCR reads in MiXCR, keeping a single row per CDR3 protein. The sample gives roughly 750,000 distinct CDR3 sequences, roughly 15% of which show up once; around 7.7% is in the top ten. Sequencing was performed on blood. The origin of the receptors is a young man with Graves' hyperthyroidism. The CDR3 runs from the conserved cysteine through the conserved F or W. A D gene is named only where the DNA matches it firmly. Some rows have no size entry. The others give once, few or many, or a class for an expanded clone.

clone_size | j_call | v_call | d_call | cdr3_length | cdr3_aa | cdr3_nt
few | TRBJ2-1 | TRBV12-3/TRBV12-4 | - | 17 | CASSPGAAGWVYNEQFF | TGTGCCAGCAGTCCGGGGGCGGCGGGGTGGGTCTACAATGAGCAGTTCTTC
- | TRBJ1-1 | TRBV2 | - | 13 | CASRQGSRTEAFF | TGTGCCAGCAGACAGGGAAGTCGGACTGAAGCTTTCTTT
many | TRBJ2-5 | TRBV12-3/TRBV12-4 | TRBD2 | 15 | CASSFEGLVFETQYF | TGTGCCAGCAGTTTCGAGGGACTAGTTTTTGAGACCCAGTACTTC
few | TRBJ1-3 | TRBV20-1 | - | 15 | CSARPDVRSGNTIYF | TGCAGTGCTAGACCGGACGTCCGCTCTGGAAACACCATATATTTT
many | TRBJ1-2 | TRBV12-3/TRBV12-4 | TRBD1 | 15 | CASSSRQGRLYGYTF | TGTGCCAGCAGTAGCCGACAGGGACGATTGTATGGCTACACCTTC
- | TRBJ2-5 | TRBV20-1 | TRBD2 | 15 | CSARDPGTSGWTQYF | TGCAGTGCTAGAGATCCCGGGACTAGCGGGTGGACCCAGTACTTC
few | TRBJ2-3 | TRBV7-6 | TRBD1 | 17 | CASSTQATGTSTDTQYF | TGTGCCAGCAGCACCCAAGCGACAGGGACAAGCACAGATACGCAGTATTTT
- | TRBJ1-5 | TRBV18 | - | 14 | CASSPRGENQPQHF | TGTGCCAGCTCACCAAGGGGGGAGAATCAGCCCCAGCATTTT
many | TRBJ2-3 | TRBV28 | TRBD1 | 13 | CASSSGTGDTQYF | TGTGCCAGCAGTTCGGGGACAGGGGATACGCAGTATTTT
- | TRBJ1-2 | TRBV29-1 | TRBD1 | 11 | CSGKTGVGYTF | TGCAGCGGTAAAACAGGGGTTGGCTACACCTTC
many | TRBJ1-5 | TRBV12-3/TRBV12-4 | - | 19 | CASSPTRGRVGDSNQPQHF | TGTGCCAGCAGCCCCACCCGTGGTAGGGTTGGAGATAGCAATCAGCCCCAGCATTTT
many | TRBJ1-1 | TRBV20-1 | TRBD1 | 14 | CSASRQGMNTEAFF | TGCAGTGCTAGCCGACAGGGTATGAACACTGAAGCTTTCTTT
many | TRBJ2-2 | TRBV11-2 | TRBD2 | 17 | CASSLDGRERRTGELFF | TGTGCCAGCAGCTTAGATGGGCGGGAGAGGAGGACCGGGGAGCTGTTTTTT
few | TRBJ1-3 | TRBV11-1 | TRBD1 | 17 | CASSFGQGVLSGNTIYF | TGTGCCAGCAGCTTCGGACAGGGGGTTTTATCTGGAAACACCATATATTTT
few | TRBJ2-2 | TRBV6-2/TRBV6-3 | - | 14 | CASSYSAPSGELFF | TGTGCCAGCAGTTACTCGGCCCCCTCCGGGGAGCTGTTTTTT
few | TRBJ2-3 | TRBV15 | - | 13 | CATSRDKGDTQYF | TGTGCCACCAGCAGAGATAAAGGAGATACGCAGTATTTT
few | TRBJ1-6 | TRBV11-2 | TRBD1 | 16 | CASSLARTGGGSPLHF | TGTGCCAGCAGCTTAGCCCGGACAGGGGGGGGTTCACCCCTCCACTTT
- | TRBJ1-2 | TRBV3-1 | - | 14 | CASSQDRKGYGYTF | TGTGCCAGCAGCCAAGATAGGAAAGGCTATGGCTACACCTTC